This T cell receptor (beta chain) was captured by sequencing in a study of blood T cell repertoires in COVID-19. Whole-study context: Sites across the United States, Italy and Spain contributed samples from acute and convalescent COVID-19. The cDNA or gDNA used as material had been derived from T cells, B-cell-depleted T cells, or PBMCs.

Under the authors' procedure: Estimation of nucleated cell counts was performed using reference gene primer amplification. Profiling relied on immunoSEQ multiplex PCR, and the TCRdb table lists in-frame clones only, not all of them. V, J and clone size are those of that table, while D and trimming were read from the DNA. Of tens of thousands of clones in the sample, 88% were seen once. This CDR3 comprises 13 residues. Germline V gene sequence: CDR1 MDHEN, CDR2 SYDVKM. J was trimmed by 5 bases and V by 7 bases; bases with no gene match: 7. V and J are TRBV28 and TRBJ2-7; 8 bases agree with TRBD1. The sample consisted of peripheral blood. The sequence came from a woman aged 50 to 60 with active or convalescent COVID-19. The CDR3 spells CASTRTGSNEQYF. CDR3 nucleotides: TGTGCCAGCACCCGGACAGGGTCCAACGAGCAGTACTTC.